The clone carrying this TCR beta chain was seen just once. In the study's own analysis: Reference gene primer amplification gave estimated nucleated cell counts. The protocol was immunoSEQ multiplex PCR, while the TCRdb copy is restricted to in-frame clones and leaves out a portion. From that table come the V and J calls and clone size; the DNA was used to work out D and trimming. This table has about 290,000 clones, roughly 89% appearing once. Germline V CDR1 and CDR2: SGHAT, FQDESV (reference sequence). V was clipped by 1 base and J by 8 bases; unmatched bases: 8. The CDR3 is 15 residues long. These data come from a study of blood T cell repertoires in COVID-19. Whole-study context: Samples representing acute and convalescent COVID-19 were sourced from the United States, Italy and Spain. The analysed material was cDNA or gDNA that came from T cells, B-cell-depleted T cells, or PBMCs.

The source is a man between 35 and 55 years old with acute or convalescent COVID-19. The sample consisted of peripheral blood. The J gene is TRBJ2-1, the V gene TRBV11-1; 7 bases align to TRBD1. This CDR3 reads CASSLEGTEVHEQFF. CDR3 bases: TGTGCCAGCAGCTTAGAAGGGACAGAGGTCCATGAGCAGTTCTTC. Full variable domain (remainder filled in from reference TRBV11-1 and TRBJ2-1): EAEVAQSPRYKITEKSQAVAFWCDPISGHATLYWYRQILGQGPELLVQFQDESVVDDSQLPKDRFSAERLKGVDSTLKIQPAELGDSAMYLCASSLEGTEVHEQFFGPGTRLTVL.